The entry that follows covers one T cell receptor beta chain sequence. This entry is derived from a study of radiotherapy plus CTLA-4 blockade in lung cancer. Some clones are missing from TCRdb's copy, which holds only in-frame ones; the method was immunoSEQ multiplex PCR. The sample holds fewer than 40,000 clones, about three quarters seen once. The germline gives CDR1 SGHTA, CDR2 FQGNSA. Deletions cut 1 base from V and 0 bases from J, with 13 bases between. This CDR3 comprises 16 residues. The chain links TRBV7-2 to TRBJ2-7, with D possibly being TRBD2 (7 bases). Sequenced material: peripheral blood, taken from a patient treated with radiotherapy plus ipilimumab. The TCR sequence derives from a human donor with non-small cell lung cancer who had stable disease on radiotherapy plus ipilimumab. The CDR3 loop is CASSLDAGASSYEQYF. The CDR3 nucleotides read TGTGCCAGCAGCTTAGATGCGGGGGCTAGCTCCTACGAGCAGTACTTC. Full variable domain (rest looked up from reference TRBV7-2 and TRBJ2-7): GAGVSQSPSNKVTEKGKDVELRCDPISGHTALYWYRQSLGQGLEFLIYFQGNSAPDKSGLPSDRFSAERTGGSVSTLTIQRTQQEDSAVYLCASSLDAGASSYEQYFGPGTRLTVT.